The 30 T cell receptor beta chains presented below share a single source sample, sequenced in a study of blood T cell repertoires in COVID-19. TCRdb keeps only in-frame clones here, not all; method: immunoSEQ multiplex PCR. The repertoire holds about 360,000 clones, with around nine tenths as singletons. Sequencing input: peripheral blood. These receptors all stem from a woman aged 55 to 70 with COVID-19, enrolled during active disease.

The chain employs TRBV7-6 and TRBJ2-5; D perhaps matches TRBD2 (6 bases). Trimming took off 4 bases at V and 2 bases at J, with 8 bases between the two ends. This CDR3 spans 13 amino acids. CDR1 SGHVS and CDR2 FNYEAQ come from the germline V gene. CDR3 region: CASSSREQETQYF. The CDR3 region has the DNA TGTGCCAGCAGCTCCCGGGAGCAAGAGACCCAGTACTTC.

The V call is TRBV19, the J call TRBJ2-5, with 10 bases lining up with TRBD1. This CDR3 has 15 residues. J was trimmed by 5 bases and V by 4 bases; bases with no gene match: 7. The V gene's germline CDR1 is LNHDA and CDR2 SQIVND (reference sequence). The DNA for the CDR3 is TGTGCCAGTAGTAAGCCGGGACAGGGGTGGGAGACCCAGTACTTC. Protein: CASSKPGQGWETQYF. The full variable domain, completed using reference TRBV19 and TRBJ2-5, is DGGITQSPKYLFRKEGQNVTLSCEQNLNHDAMYWYRQDPGQGLRLIYYSQIVNDFQKGDIAEGYSVSREKKESFPLTVTSAQKNPTAFYLCASSKPGQGWETQYFGPGTRLLVL.

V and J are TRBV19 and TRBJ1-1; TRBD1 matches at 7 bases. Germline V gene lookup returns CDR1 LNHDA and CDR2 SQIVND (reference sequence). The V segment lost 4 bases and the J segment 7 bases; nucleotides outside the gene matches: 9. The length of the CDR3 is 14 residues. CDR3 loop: CASSTYPGQYEAFF. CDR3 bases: TGTGCCAGTAGTACTTACCCGGGACAGTATGAAGCTTTCTTT.

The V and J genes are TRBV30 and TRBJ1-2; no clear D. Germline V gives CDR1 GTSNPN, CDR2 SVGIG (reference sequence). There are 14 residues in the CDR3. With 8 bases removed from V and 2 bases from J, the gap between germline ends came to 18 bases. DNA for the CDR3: TGTGCCGGACCCGCCAGGTCGGGGAACTATGGCTACACCTTC. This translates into CAGPARSGNYGYTF.

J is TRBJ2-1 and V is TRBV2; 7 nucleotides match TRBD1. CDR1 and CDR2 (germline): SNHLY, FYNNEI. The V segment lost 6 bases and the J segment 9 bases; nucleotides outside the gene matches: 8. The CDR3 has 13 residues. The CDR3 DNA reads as TGTGCCAGCAGGGTTTACCCAGGGGGTGAGCAGTTCTTC. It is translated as CASRVYPGGEQFF.

The CDR3 here is CASGLGLTGFSGRAFF. CDR3 sequence (DNA): TGTGCTAGTGGTTTGGGTTTGACAGGGTTCTCCGGTAGGGCTTTCTTT. The rearrangement joins TRBV12-5 to TRBJ1-1, with 7 positions matching TRBD1. CDR1 is LGHNT and CDR2 is FRNRAP in the germline V gene. The trim removed 1 base at V and 11 bases at J, leaving 16 bases unmatched. This CDR3 is 16 amino acids long.

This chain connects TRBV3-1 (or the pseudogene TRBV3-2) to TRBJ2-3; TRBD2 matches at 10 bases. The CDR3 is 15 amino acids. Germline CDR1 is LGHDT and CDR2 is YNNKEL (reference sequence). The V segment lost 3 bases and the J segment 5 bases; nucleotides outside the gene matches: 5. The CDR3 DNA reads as TGTGCCAGCAGCCACATAGCGGGGGGAGGAGATACGCAGTATTTT. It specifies CASSHIAGGGDTQYF.

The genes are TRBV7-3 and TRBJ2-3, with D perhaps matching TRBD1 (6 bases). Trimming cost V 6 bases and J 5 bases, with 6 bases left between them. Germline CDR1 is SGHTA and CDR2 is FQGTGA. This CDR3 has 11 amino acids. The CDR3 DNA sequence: TGTGCCAGCAGACAGGGAGATACGCAGTATTTT. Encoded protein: CASRQGDTQYF. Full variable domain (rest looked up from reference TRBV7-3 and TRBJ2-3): GAGVSQTPSNKVTEKGKYVELRCDPISGHTALYWYRQSLGQGPEFLIYFQGTGAADDSGLPNDRFFAVRPEGSVSTLKIQRTERGDSAVYLCASRQGDTQYFGPGTRLTVL.

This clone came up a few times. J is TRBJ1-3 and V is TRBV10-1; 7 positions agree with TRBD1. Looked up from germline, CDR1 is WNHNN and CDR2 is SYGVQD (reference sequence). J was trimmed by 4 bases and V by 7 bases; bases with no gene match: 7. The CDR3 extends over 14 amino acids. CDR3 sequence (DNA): TGCGCCAGCAACGACAGGGTTAGGGGAAACACCATATATTTT. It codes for CASNDRVRGNTIYF.

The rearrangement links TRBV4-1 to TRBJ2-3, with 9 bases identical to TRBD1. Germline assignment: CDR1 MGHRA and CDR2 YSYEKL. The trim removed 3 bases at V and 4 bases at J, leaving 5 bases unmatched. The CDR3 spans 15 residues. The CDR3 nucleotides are TGCGCCAGCAGCCAGGGGACAGGGAGAGCAGATACGCAGTATTTT. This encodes CASSQGTGRADTQYF.

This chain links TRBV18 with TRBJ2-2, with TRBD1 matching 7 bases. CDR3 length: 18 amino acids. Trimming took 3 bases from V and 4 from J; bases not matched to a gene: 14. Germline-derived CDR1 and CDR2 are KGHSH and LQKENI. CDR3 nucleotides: TGTGCCAGCTCACCTAGAGCCCCTCTGACAGGGTCCACCGGGGAGCTGTTTTTT. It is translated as CASSPRAPLTGSTGELFF.

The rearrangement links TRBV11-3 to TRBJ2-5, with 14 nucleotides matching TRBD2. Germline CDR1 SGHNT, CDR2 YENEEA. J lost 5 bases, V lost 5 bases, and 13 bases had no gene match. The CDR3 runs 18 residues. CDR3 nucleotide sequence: TGTGCCAGCAGCAGCGGGACTAGCGGGGGTAGCAATGCGGAGACCCAGTACTTC. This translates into CASSSGTSGGSNAETQYF.

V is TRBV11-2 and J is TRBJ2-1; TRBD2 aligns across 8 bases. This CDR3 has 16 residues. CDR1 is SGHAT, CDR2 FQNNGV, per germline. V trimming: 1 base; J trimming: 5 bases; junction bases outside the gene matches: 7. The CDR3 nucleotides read TGTGCCAGCAGCTTAGCGCCCCGGGGGGGGGACAATGAGCAGTTCTTC. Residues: CASSLAPRGGDNEQFF.

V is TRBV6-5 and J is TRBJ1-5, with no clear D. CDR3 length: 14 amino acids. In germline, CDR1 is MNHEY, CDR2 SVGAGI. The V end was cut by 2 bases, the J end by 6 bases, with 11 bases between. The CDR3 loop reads CASSYAVSIQPQHF. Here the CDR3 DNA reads TGTGCCAGCAGTTACGCGGTCAGTATTCAGCCCCAGCATTTT.

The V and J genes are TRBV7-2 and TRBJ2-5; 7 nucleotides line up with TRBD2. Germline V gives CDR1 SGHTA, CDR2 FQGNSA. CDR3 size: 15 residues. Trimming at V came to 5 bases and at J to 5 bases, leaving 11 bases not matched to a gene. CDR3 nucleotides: TGTGCCAGCAGCCCAGGGACTATTCTCGGGGAGACCCAGTACTTC. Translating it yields CASSPGTILGETQYF.

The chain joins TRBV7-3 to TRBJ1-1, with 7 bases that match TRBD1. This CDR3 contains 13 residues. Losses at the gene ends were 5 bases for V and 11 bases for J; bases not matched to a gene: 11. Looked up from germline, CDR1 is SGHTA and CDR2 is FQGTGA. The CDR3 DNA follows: TGTGCCAGCAGCATATACAGGGGATCGGAGGCTTTCTTT. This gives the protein CASSIYRGSEAFF.

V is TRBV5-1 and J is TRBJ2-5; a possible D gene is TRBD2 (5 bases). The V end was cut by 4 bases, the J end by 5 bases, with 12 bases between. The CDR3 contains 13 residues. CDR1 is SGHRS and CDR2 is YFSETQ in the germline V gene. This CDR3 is CASSRIGGETQYF. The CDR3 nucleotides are TGCGCCAGCAGCCGAATTGGCGGGGAGACCCAGTACTTC.

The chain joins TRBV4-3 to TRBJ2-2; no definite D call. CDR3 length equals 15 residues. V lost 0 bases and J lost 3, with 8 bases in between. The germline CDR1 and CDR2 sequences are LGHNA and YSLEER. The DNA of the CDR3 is TGCGCCAGCAGCCAAGAAAGCGCGCACACCGGGGAGCTGTTTTTT. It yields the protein CASSQESAHTGELFF.

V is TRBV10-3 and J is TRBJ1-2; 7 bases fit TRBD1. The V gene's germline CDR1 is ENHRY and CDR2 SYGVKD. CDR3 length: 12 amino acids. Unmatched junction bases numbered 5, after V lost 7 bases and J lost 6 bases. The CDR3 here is CAIKGAVDGYTF. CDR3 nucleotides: TGTGCCATCAAGGGGGCAGTGGATGGCTACACCTTC.

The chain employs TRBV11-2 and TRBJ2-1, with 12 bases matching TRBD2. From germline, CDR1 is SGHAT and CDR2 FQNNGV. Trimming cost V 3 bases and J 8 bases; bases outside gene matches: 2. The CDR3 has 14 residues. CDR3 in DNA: TGTGCCAGCAGCTTGACTAGCGGGGGCTATGAGCAGTTCTTC. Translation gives CASSLTSGGYEQFF.

The CDR3 region has the DNA TGTGCCAGTAGTGTAGGACAGGCATCCTACGAGCAGTACTTC. Translation gives CASSVGQASYEQYF. The chain combines TRBV19 with TRBJ2-7, with 7 bases lining up with TRBD1. The CDR3 covers 14 residues. V dropped 5 bases and J dropped 1; count of bases not matched to a gene: 5. Germline CDR1 is LNHDA and CDR2 is SQIVND (reference sequence).

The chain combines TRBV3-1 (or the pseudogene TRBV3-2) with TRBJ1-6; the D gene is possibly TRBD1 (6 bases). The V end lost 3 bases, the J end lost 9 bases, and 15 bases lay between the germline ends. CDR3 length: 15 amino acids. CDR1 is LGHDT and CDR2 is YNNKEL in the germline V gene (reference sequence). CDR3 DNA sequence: TGTGCCAGCAGCCACCTCGGGGGGGCTGGTTCACCCCTCCACTTT. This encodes CASSHLGGAGSPLHF.

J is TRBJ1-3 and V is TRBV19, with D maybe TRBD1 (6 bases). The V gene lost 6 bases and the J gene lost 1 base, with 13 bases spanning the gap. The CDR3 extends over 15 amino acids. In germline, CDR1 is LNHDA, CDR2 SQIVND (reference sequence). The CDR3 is CASSRGKSSGNTIYF. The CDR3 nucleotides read TGTGCCAGTAGCAGGGGAAAATCGTCTGGAAACACCATATATTTT.

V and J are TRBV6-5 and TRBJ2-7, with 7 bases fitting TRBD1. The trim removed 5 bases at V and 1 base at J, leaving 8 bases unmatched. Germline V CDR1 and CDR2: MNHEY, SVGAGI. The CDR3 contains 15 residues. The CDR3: CASSTRGQVSYEQYF. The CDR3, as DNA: TGTGCCAGCAGTACCCGCGGACAGGTTTCCTACGAGCAGTACTTC.

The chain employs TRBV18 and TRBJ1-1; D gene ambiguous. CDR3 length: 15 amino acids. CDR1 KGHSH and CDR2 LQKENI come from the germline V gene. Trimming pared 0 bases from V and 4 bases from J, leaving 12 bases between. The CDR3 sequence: CASSPPAVPGTEAFF. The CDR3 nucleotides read TGTGCCAGCTCACCACCGGCGGTTCCCGGCACTGAAGCTTTCTTT.

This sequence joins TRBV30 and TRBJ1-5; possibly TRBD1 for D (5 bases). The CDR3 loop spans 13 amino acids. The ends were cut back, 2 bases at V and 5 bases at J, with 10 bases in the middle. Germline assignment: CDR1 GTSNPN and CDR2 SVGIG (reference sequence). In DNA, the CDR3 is TGTGCCTGGAGTCCCTCGGGGGATCAGCCCCAGCATTTT. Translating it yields CAWSPSGDQPQHF. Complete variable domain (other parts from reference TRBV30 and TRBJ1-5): SQTIHQWPATLVQPVGSPLSLECTVEGTSNPNLYWYRQAAGRGLQLLFYSVGIGQISSEVPQNLSASRPQDRQFILSSKKLLLSDSGFYLCAWSPSGDQPQHFGDGTRLSIL.

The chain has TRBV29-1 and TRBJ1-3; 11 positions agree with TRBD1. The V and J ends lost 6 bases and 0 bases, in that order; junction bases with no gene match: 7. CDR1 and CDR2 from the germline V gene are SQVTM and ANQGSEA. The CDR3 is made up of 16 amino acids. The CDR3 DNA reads TGCAGCGTCCAGGACAGGGGGCACTTCTCTGGAAACACCATATATTTT. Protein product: CSVQDRGHFSGNTIYF.

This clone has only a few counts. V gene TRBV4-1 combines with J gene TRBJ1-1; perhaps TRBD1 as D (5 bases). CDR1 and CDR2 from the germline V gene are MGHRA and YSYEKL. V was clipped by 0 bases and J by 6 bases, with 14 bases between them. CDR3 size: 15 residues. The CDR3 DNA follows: TGCGCCAGCAGCCAAGAAGGTTTCTGGGGCGCTGAAGCTTTCTTT. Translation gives CASSQEGFWGAEAFF.

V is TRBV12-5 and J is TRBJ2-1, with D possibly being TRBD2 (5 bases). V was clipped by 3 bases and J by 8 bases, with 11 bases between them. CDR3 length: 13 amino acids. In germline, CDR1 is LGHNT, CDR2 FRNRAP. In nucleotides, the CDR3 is TGTGCTAGTGGTTTTGGGGAGAGCCATGAGCAGTTCTTC. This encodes CASGFGESHEQFF.

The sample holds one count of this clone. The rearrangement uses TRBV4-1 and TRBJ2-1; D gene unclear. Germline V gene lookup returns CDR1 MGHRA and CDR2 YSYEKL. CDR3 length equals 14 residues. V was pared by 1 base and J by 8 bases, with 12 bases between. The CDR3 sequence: CASSQVLSLDEQFF. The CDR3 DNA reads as TGCGCCAGCAGCCAAGTTCTTAGCTTGGATGAGCAGTTCTTC.